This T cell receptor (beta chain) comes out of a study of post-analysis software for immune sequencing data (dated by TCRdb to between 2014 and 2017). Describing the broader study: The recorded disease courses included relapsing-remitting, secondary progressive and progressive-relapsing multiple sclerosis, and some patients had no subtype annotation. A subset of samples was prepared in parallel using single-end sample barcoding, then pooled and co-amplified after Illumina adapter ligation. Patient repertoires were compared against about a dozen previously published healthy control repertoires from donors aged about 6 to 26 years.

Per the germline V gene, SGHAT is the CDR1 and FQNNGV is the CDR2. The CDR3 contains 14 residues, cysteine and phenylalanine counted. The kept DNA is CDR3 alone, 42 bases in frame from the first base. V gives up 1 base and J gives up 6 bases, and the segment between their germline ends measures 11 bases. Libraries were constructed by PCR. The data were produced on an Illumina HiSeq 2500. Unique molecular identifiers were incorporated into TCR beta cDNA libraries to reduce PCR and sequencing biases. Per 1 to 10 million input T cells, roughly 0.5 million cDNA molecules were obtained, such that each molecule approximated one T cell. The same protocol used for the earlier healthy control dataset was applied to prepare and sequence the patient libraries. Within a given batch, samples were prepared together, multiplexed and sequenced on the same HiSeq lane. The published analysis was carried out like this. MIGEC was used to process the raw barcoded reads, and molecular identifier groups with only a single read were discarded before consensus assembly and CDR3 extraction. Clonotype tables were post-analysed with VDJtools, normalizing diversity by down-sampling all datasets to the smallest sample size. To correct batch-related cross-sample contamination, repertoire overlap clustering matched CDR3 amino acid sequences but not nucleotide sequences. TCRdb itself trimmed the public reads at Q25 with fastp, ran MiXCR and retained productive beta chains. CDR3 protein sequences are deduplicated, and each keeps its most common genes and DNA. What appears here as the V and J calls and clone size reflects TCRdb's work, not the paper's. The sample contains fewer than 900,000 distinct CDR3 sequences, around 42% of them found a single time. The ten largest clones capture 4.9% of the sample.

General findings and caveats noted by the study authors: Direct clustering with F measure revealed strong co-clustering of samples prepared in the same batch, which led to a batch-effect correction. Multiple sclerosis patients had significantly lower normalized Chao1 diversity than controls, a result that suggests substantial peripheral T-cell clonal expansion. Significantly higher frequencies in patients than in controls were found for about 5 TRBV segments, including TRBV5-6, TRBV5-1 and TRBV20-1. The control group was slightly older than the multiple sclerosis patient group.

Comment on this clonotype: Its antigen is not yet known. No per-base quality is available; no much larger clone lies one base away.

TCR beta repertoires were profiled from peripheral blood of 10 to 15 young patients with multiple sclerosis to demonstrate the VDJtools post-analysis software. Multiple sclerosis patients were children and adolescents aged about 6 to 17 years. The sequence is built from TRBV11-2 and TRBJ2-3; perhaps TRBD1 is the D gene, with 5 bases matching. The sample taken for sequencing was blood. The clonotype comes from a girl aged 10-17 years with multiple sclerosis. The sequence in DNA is TGTGCCAGCAGCTTAGCCTCTAAGGGGGATACGCAGTATTTT. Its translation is CASSLASKGDTQYF. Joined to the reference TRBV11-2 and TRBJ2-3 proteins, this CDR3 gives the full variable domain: EAGVAQSPRYKIIEKRQSVAFWCNPISGHATLYWYQQILGQGPKLLIQFQNNGVVDDSQLPKDRFSAERLKGVDSTLKIQPAKLEDSAVYLCASSLASKGDTQYFGPGTRLTVL.